This T cell receptor (beta chain) derives from a study of CD8 T cells in ankylosing spondylitis. General study results and limits: Earlier literature documents some of the motif variants in reactive arthritis synovial fluid and blood. Seemingly distinctive of ankylosing spondylitis blood was a TCR beta motif formed by eight highly homologous variants. There was reportedly significant enrichment of clones that were disease-linked in matched ankylosing spondylitis synovial fluid.

V lost 6 bases and J 1 base, leaving 25 bases between the germline ends. Germline V gene lookup returns CDR1 MNHEY and CDR2 SVGEGT. The CDR3 loop spans 18 amino acids. A remark on this clonotype: Its matching antigen is unknown.

TCRdb re-analysed the 5' RACE reads in MiXCR, keeping a single row per CDR3 protein. This sample has under 950,000 distinct CDR3 sequences; around a fifth occur once, and the top ten carry 19%. This sequence was found in a male donor with ankylosing spondylitis. Sequencing input: blood, either unsorted or a sorted T cell fraction (not recorded which). This chain joins TRBV6-2 or TRBV6-3 and TRBJ2-7, with D possibly being TRBD1 (6 bases). CDR3 in DNA: TGTGCCAGCAGAAGCACCTTGCGGACAGCCCAATTTTCCTACGAGCAGTACTTC. Translation gives CASRSTLRTAQFSYEQYF.